The present T cell receptor beta chain was sequenced within a study of T cells in Graves' hyperthyroidism and ophthalmopathy. Study results and limitations: From stable hyperthyroidism, ophthalmopathy was separated by a 13 V-J model.

The CDR3 runs to 16 residues. Germline CDR1 and CDR2: SGHRS and YFSETQ. Trimming at V came to 4 bases and at J to 10 bases, leaving 15 bases not matched to a gene. The diagnostic basis comprised clinical symptoms, serum thyroxine and TRAb, thyroid ultrasound and orbital computed tomography. As regards this clonotype: The antigen is not known.

TCR beta CDR3 sequences were amplified from RNA transcripts. Primed by the HTBI set, a first-round RT-PCR was run on the TCR CDR3. Using its own MiXCR run on the multiplex PCR reads, TCRdb lists one record per CDR3 protein. The data show about 200,000 distinct CDR3 sequences, roughly a sixth seen once. Sample: blood. The chain joins TRBV5-1 to TRBJ2-3; 10 bases agree with TRBD2. This clonotype was obtained from a man aged 45-65 years with Graves' hyperthyroidism. The CDR3 DNA is TGCGCCAGCAGCCAAGATCGGGCTAGCGGGAGTGAATCGCAGTATTTT. Protein sequence: CASSQDRASGSESQYF.